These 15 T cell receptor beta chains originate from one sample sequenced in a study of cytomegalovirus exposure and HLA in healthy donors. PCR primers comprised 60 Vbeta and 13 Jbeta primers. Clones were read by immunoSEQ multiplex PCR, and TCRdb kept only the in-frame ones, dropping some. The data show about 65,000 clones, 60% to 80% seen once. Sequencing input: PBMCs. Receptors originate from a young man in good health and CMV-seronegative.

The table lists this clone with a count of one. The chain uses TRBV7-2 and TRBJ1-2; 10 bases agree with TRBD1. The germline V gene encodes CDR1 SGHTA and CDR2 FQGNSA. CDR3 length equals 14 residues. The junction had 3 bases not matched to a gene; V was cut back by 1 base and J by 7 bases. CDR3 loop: CASSLVGTGVGYTF. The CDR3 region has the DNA TGTGCCAGCAGCTTAGTAGGGACAGGGGTTGGCTACACCTTC.

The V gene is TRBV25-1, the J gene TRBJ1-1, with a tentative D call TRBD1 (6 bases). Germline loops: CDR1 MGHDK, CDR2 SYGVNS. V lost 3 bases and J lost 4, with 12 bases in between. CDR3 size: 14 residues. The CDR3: CASSDIRGGTEAFF. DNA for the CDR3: TGTGCCAGCAGTGACATCAGGGGCGGCACTGAAGCTTTCTTT.

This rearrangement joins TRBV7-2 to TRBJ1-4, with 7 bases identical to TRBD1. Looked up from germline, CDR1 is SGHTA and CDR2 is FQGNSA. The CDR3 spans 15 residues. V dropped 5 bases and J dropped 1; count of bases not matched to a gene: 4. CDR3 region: CASSPYRGTNEKLFF. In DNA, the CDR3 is TGTGCCAGCAGCCCCTACAGGGGAACTAATGAAAAACTGTTTTTT. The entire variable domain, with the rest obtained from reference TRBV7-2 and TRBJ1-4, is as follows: GAGVSQSPSNKVTEKGKDVELRCDPISGHTALYWYRQSLGQGLEFLIYFQGNSAPDKSGLPSDRFSAERTGGSVSTLTIQRTQQEDSAVYLCASSPYRGTNEKLFFGSGTQLSVL.

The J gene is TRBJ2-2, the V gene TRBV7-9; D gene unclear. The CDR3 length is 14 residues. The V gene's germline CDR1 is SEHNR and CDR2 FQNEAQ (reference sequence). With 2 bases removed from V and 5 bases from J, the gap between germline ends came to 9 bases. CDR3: CASSLFGSTGELFF. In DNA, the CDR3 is TGTGCCAGCAGCTTATTCGGGTCGACCGGGGAGCTGTTTTTT.

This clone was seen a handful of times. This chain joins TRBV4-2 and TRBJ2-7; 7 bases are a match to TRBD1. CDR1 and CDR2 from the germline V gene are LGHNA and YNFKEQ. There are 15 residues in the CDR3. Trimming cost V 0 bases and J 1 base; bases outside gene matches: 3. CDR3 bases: TGTGCCAGCAGCCAAGAGGACAGGTTTTCCTACGAGCAGTACTTC. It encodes CASSQEDRFSYEQYF.

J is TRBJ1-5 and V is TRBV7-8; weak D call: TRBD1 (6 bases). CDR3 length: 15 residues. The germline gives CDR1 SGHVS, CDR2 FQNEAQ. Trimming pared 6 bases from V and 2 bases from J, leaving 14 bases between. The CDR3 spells CASSTGRVRNQPQHF. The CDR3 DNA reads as TGTGCCAGCAGTACAGGGAGGGTGCGCAATCAGCCCCAGCATTTT.

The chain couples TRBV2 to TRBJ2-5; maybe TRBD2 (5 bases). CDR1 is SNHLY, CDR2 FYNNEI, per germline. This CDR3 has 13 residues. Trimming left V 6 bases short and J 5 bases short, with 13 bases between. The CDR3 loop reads CASSRDLRETQYF. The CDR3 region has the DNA TGTGCCAGCAGCCGGGATCTCCGGGAGACCCAGTACTTC.

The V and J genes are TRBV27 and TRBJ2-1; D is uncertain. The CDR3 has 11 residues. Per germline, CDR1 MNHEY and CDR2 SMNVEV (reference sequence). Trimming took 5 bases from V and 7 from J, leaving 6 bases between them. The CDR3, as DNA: TGTGCCAGCAGTCTCCTAAATGAGCAGTTCTTC. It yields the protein CASSLLNEQFF.

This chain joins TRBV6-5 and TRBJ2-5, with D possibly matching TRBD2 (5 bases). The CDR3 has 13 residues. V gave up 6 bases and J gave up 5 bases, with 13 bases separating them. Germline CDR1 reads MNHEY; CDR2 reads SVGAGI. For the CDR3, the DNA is TGTGCCAGCAGGAGGGTCGTGTGGGAGACCCAGTACTTC. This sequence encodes CASRRVVWETQYF.

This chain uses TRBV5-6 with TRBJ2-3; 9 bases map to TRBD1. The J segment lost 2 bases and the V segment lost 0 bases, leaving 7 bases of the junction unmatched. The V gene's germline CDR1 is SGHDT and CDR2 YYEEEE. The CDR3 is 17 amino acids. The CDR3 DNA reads TGTGCCAGCAGCTTGGGGCCGGGACAGGGTATCACAGATACGCAGTATTTT. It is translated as CASSLGPGQGITDTQYF.

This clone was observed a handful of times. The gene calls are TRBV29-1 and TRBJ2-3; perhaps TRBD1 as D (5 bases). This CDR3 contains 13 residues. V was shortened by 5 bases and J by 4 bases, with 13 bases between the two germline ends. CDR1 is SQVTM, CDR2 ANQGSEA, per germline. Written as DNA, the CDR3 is TGCAGCGTTCCGGGTCAGGGTCCAGATACGCAGTATTTT. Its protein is CSVPGQGPDTQYF.

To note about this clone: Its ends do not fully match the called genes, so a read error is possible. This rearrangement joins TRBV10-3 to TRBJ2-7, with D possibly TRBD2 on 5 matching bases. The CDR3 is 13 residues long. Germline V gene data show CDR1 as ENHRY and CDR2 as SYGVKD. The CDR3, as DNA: TGTGCCATCAGTGAGTCCCCGCCGGGGTTTCCCCGCTTC. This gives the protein CAISESPPGFPRF.

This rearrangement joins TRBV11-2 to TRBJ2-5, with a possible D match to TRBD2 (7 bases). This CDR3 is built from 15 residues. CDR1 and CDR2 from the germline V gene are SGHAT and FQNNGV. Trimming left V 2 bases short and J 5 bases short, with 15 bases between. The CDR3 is CASSLLGGPGETQYF. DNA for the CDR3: TGTGCCAGCAGCTTACTCGGGGGGCCGGGGGAGACCCAGTACTTC.

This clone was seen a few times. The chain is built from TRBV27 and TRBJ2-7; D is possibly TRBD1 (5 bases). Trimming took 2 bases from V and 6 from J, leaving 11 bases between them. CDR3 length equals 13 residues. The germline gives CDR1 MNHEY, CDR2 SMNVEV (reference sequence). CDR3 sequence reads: CASSLRQGTEQYF. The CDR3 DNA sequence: TGTGCCAGCAGTTTACGCCAGGGAACCGAGCAGTACTTC.

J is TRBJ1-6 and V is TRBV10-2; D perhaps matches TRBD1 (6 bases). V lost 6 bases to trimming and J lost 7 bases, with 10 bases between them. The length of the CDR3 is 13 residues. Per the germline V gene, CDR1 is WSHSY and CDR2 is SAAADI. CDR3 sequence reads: CASRGHRNSPLHF. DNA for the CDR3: TGCGCCAGCAGGGGACACCGGAATTCACCCCTCCACTTT.